This is a list of T cell receptor beta chains from one sample in a study of blood T cell repertoires in COVID-19. Clones were read by immunoSEQ multiplex PCR, and TCRdb kept only the in-frame ones, dropping some. The sample consists of tens of thousands of clones, roughly 80% of them appearing once. Sequencing used peripheral blood. The receptors shown here come from a woman in her sixties with acute or convalescent COVID-19. The CDR3 runs from the conserved cysteine through the conserved F or W. Fields, in order: CDR3 protein, CDR3 DNA, clone size, V gene, J gene, D gene. D genes are given only for firm matches. Rows may omit the clone size; those that give it use once, few, many or a size class.

CDR3aa: CASSIAGTQHF
CDR3nt: TGTGCCAGTAGTATAGCAGGGACCCAGCATTTT
abundance: NA
v_gene: TRBV19
j_gene: TRBJ1-5
d_gene: NA

CDR3aa: CASSLLTLLNTEAFF
CDR3nt: TGTGCCAGCAGCTTATTGACACTCCTGAACACTGAAGCTTTCTTT
abundance: few
v_gene: TRBV7-2
j_gene: TRBJ1-1
d_gene: NA

CDR3aa: CSVDRESGELFF
CDR3nt: TGCAGCGTAGACAGGGAATCCGGGGAGCTGTTTTTT
abundance: NA
v_gene: TRBV29-1
j_gene: TRBJ2-2
d_gene: TRBD1

CDR3aa: CASSHPFGGGNQPQHF
CDR3nt: TGCGCCAGCAGCCATCCCTTTGGGGGCGGCAATCAGCCCCAGCATTTT
abundance: NA
v_gene: TRBV4-1
j_gene: TRBJ1-5
d_gene: NA

CDR3aa: CASSFNMGANVLTF
CDR3nt: TGTGCCAGCAGCTTTAACATGGGGGCCAACGTCCTGACTTTC
abundance: NA
v_gene: TRBV5-5
j_gene: TRBJ2-6
d_gene: NA

CDR3aa: CAISAGGASQPQHF
CDR3nt: TGTGCCATCAGTGCCGGAGGTGCGAGTCAGCCCCAGCATTTT
abundance: NA
v_gene: TRBV10-3
j_gene: TRBJ1-5
d_gene: NA

CDR3aa: CASSLEGNYGYTF
CDR3nt: TGTGCCAGCAGCTTAGAGGGAAACTATGGCTACACCTTC
abundance: NA
v_gene: TRBV7-3
j_gene: TRBJ1-2
d_gene: NA

CDR3aa: CSVGLAQGGIQYF
CDR3nt: TGCAGCGTGGGGTTAGCACAGGGGGGCATTCAGTACTTC
abundance: NA
v_gene: TRBV29-1
j_gene: TRBJ2-4
d_gene: TRBD1

CDR3aa: CASSEDRGHQETQYF
CDR3nt: TGTGCCAGCAGTGAGGACAGGGGGCATCAAGAGACCCAGTACTTC
abundance: few
v_gene: TRBV2
j_gene: TRBJ2-5
d_gene: TRBD1

CDR3aa: CASSEGQGAYEQYF
CDR3nt: TGTGCCAGCAGTGAAGGACAGGGCGCCTACGAGCAGTACTTC
abundance: NA
v_gene: TRBV2
j_gene: TRBJ2-7
d_gene: TRBD1

CDR3aa: CASSRGQSLSNQPQHF
CDR3nt: TGTGCCAGCAGCCGGGGACAGAGCCTTAGCAATCAGCCCCAGCATTTT
abundance: once
v_gene: TRBV7-2
j_gene: TRBJ1-5
d_gene: TRBD1

CDR3aa: CASSQEGAQGNEQFF
CDR3nt: TGCGCCAGCAGCCAAGAAGGGGCGCAGGGGAATGAGCAGTTCTTC
abundance: few
v_gene: TRBV4-3
j_gene: TRBJ2-1
d_gene: NA

CDR3aa: CASRSTGNANTGELFF
CDR3nt: TGTGCCAGCAGGTCGACAGGGAACGCGAACACCGGGGAGCTGTTTTTT
abundance: many
v_gene: TRBV28
j_gene: TRBJ2-2
d_gene: TRBD1

CDR3aa: CATSDRGALETQYF
CDR3nt: TGTGCCACCAGTGATCGGGGGGCGCTGGAGACCCAGTACTTC
abundance: NA
v_gene: TRBV24-1
j_gene: TRBJ2-5
d_gene: NA

CDR3aa: CASTPRQGSTDTQYF
CDR3nt: TGTGCCAGCACCCCTCGACAGGGATCAACCGATACGCAGTATTTT
abundance: NA
v_gene: TRBV3-1/TRBV3-2
j_gene: TRBJ2-3
d_gene: TRBD1